These 4 T cell receptor beta chains were all obtained from the same sample, sequenced in a study of read filtering for tumor transcriptome and immune sequencing. This library used about 360 ng RNA and molecular barcoded adaptors spanning alpha/delta and beta/gamma chains. TCRdb independently ran MiXCR on the reads; one entry per CDR3 protein. The table lists nearly 60,000 distinct CDR3 sequences, around an eighth of them singletons. The sequencing input was a population of CD138-negative cells sorted from bone marrow. Receptors were obtained from a donor at least 40 years old with multiple myeloma.

This clonotype was counted many times. This chain joins TRBV7-6 and TRBJ2-2, with D possibly matching TRBD2 (5 bases). The length of the CDR3 is 13 residues. V was cut by 5 bases and J by 5 bases, with 9 bases left in between. Germline V gives CDR1 SGHVS, CDR2 FNYEAQ. CDR3 bases: TGTGCCAGCAGCCGAGGCGGGACCGGGGAGCTGTTTTTT. Translated, it gives CASSRGGTGELFF.

This clonotype was detected ten times or more. This rearrangement joins TRBV18 to TRBJ2-1; D tentatively reads TRBD1 or TRBD2 (5 bases each). Germline lookup yields CDR1 KGHSH and CDR2 LQKENI. This CDR3 contains 15 residues. The V gene lost 4 bases and the J gene lost 7 bases, with 17 bases spanning the gap. The CDR3 DNA sequence: TGTGCCAGCTCACGACCGGGACGGACACTTAATGAGCAGTTCTTC. The encoded protein is CASSRPGRTLNEQFF.

This clonotype was picked up many times. The gene calls are TRBV24-1 and TRBJ2-3, with a possible D match to TRBD1 (6 bases). Germline CDR1 and CDR2: KGHDR and SFDVKD. V dropped 0 bases and J dropped 3 bases, with 12 bases sitting between them. This CDR3 comprises 16 residues. As DNA, the CDR3 is TGTGCCACCAGTGATTTGTCAGGGGACGGGACAGATACGCAGTATTTT. It translates to CATSDLSGDGTDTQYF.

To note about this clonotype: This may stem from a read error, because a much larger clone lies one nucleotide away. The rearrangement joins TRBV28 to TRBJ2-7; 10 nucleotides match TRBD2. Germline lookup yields CDR1 MDHEN and CDR2 SYDVKM. This CDR3 contains 13 residues. The CDR3 nucleotides are TGTACCGGAAAGCGGGGGGGCGTTTCCGAGCAGTACTTC. Its translation is CTGKRGGVSEQYF. Together with reference TRBV28 and TRBJ2-7, the CDR3 gives the full variable domain: DVKVTQSSRYLVKRTGEKVFLECVQDMDHENMFWYRQDPGLGLRLIYFSYDVKMKEKGDIPEGYSVSREKKERFSLILESASTNQTSMYLCTGKRGGVSEQYFGPGTRLTVT.